This TCR beta chain derives from a study of response to subunit inactivated influenza vaccine. Notes on the study in general: New T cells are recruited in small numbers by each seasonal influenza vaccination, according to the authors' suggestion.

A single record per CDR3 protein comes from TCRdb applying MiXCR to the RT-PCR reads. The data hold almost 600,000 distinct CDR3 sequences, with around 13% observed a single time. This CDR3 has 14 residues. Germline trimming cut 3 bases from V and 4 bases from J; bases unmatched to any gene: 3. CDR1 is SGHRS, CDR2 YFSETQ, per germline. Turning to this clonotype: Its antigen is currently unknown.

The chain carries TRBV5-1 and TRBJ2-1; 8 bases map to TRBD1. This receptor was obtained from a man aged 45 to 65 who received an inactivated influenza vaccine. This sample comprised PBMCs from blood, obtained 11 to 12 days after vaccination. CDR3 sequence (DNA): TGCGCCAGCAGCTGGGGGGACAGGTACAATGAGCAGTTCTTC. Translating gives CASSWGDRYNEQFF.